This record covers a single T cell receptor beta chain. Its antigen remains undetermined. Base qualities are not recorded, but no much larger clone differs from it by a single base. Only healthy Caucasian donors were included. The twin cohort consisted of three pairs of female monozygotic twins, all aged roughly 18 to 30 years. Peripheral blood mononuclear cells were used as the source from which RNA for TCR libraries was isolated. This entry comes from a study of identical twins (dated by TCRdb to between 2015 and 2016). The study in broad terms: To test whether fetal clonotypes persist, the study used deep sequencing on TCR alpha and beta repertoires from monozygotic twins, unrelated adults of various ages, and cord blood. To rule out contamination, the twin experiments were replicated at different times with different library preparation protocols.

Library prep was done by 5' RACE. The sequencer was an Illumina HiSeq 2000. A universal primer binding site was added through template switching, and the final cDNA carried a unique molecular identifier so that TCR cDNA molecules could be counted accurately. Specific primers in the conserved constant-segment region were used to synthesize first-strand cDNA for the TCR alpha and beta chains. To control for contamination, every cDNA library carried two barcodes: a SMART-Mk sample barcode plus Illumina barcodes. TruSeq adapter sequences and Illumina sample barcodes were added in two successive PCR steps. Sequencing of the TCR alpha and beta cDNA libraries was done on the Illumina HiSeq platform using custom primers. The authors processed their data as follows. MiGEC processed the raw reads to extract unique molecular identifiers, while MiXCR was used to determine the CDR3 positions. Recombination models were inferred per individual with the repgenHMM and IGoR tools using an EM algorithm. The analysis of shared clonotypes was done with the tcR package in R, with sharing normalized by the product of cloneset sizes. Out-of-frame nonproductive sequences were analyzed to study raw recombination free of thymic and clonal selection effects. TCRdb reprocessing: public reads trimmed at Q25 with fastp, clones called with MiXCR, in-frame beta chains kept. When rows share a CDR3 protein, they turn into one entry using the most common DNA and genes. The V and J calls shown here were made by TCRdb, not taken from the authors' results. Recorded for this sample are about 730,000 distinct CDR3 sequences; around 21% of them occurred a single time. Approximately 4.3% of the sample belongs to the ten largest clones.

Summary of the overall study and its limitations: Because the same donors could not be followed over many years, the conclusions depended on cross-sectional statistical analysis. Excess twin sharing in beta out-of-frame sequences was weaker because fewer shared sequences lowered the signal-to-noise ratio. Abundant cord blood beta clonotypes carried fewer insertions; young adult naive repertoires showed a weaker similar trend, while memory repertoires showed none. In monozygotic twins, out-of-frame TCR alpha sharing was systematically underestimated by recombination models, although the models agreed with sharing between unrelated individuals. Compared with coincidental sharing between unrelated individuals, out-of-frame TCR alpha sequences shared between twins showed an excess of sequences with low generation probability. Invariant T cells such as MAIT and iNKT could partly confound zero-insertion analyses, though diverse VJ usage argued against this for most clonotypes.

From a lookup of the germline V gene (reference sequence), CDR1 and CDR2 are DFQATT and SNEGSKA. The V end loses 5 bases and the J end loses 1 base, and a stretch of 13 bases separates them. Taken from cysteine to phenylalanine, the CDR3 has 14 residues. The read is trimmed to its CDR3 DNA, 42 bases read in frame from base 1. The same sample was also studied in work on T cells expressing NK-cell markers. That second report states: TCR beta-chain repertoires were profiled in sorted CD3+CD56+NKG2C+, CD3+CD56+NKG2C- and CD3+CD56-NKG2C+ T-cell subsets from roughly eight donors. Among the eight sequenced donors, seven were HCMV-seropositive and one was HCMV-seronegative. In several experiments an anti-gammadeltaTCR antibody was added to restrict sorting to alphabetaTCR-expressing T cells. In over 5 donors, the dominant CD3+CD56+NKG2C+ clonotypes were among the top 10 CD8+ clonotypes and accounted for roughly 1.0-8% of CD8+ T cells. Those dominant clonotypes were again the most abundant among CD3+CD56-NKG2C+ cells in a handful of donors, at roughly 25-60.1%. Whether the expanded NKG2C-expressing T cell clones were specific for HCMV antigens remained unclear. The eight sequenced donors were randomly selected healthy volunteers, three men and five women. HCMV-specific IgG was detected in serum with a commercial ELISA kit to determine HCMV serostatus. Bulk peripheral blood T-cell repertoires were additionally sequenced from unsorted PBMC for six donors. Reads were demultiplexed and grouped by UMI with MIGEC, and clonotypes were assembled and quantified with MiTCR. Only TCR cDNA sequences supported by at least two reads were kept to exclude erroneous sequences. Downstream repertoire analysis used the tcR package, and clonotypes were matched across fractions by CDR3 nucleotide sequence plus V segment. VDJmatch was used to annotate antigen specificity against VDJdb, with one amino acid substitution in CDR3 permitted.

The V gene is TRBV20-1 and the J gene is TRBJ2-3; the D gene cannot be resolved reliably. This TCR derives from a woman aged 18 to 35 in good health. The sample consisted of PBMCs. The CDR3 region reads CSAAPPLRTDTQYF. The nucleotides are TGCAGTGCTGCTCCGCCACTCCGCACAGATACGCAGTATTTT.